The clone carrying this T cell receptor (beta chain) appeared a few times. Its target is not known. Use of 60 Vbeta and 13 Jbeta primers characterized the PCR. Produced via immunoSEQ multiplex PCR; TCRdb's table is partial and in-frame only. Of about 130,000 clones detected, approximately 82% appear once; the ten largest clones hold roughly 3%. The sample belongs to a study of cytomegalovirus exposure and HLA in healthy donors. Overall study findings and caveats: From TCR beta sequences, most subjects' HLA-A and HLA-B alleles were reportedly predicted accurately.

V was pared by 5 bases and J by 10 bases, with 10 bases of the junction left unmatched. The CDR3 covers 14 residues. The germline gives CDR1 MRHNA, CDR2 SNTAGT. This receptor was obtained from a woman between 18 and 29 years old in good health and CMV-seropositive. The chain employs TRBV6-4 and TRBJ2-1; 8 positions match TRBD2. Material: PBMCs. CDR3 protein: CASSPGLGGEEQFF. The DNA of the CDR3 is TGTGCCAGCAGTCCGGGACTAGGGGGTGAGGAGCAGTTCTTC.